This TCR beta chain was captured by sequencing in a study of T cell responses to AZD1222 COVID-19 vaccine. Per germline, CDR1 LNHDA and CDR2 SQIVND (reference sequence). Trimming took 3 bases from V and 12 from J; bases not matched to a gene: 9. The CDR3 covers 15 residues. Profiling relied on immunoSEQ multiplex PCR, and the TCRdb table lists in-frame clones only, not all of them. This sample carries some 28,000 clones, around 80% of them seen once, and the ten largest clones take under 6.5%. V usage is TRBV19 and J usage is TRBJ2-1, with TRBD2 matching over 12 bases. Here the sequenced sample was peripheral blood, taken on day 0 of AZD1222 vaccination. The sequence was collected from an adult in good health. The CDR3 DNA sequence: TGTGCCAGTAGTATGGAGACTAGCGGGAGCAGTGTGCAGTTCTTC. Translated: CASSMETSGSSVQFF.